This TCR beta chain was documented in a study of OX40 agonist ivuxolimab in advanced cancers. Deletions cut 3 bases from V and 7 bases from J, with 3 bases between. The CDR3 is 11 amino acids. Germline values: CDR1 LNHDA, CDR2 SQIVND (reference sequence). The assay was immunoSEQ multiplex PCR, and TCRdb's table has in-frame clones only and misses some. The repertoire consists of some 70,000 clones, with about 90% occurring once and the leading ten covering around 0.33%. This TCR was recovered from an adult with an advanced solid tumor such as melanoma, head and neck, liver or kidney cancer. The chain is built from TRBV19 and TRBJ2-2; no firm D call. The sequencing here drew on CD4+ or CD8+ T cells sorted from blood, taken in a trial of the OX40 agonist ivuxolimab. This CDR3 is CASSIVGELFF. The CDR3 DNA is TGTGCCAGTAGTATCGTCGGGGAGCTGTTTTTT.